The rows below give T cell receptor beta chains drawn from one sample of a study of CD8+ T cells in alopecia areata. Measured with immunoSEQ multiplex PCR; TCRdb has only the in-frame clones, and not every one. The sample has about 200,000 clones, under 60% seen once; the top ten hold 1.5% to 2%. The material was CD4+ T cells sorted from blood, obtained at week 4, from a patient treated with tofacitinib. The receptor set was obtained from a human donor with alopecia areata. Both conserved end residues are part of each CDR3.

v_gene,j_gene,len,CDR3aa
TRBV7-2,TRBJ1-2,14,CASSLAVLGDGYTF
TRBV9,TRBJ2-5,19,CASSVYSSVAGAFQETQYF
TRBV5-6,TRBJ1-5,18,CASSQMDRGGKSNQPQHF
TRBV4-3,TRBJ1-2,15,CASSLSGTGPFDYTF
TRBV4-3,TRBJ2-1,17,CASSQDREPSLDNEQFF
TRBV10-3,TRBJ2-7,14,CAISDRTTSYEQYF
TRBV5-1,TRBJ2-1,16,CASSSRTGGAGNEQFF
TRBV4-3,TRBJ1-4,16,CASSQDLRSTNEKLFF
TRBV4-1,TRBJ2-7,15,CASSQLDRAGKEQYF
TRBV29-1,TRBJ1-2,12,CSVYEANYGYTF
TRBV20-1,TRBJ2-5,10,CSALRETQYF
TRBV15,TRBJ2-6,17,CATSRDVGASGANVLTF
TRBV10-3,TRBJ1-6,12,CAIRDYNSPLHF
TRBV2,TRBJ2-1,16,CASSLPLAGSNNEQFF
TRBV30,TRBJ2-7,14,CAWSVLVATGEQYF
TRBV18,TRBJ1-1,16,CASSPRSGSMNTEAFF
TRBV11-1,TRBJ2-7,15,CASSLSGGTIYEQYF
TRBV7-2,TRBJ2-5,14,CASSRLAGGQTQYF
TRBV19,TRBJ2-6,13,CASSIAGANVLTF
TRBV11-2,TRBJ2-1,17,CASSLAPKRGNYNEQFF
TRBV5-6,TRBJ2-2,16,CASSIVSDRNTGELFF
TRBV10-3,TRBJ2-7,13,CAISVGVGYEQYF
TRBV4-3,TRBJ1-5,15,CASSPQLTGNQPQHF